This entry lists 9 T cell receptor beta chains sequenced from one sample in a study of cytomegalovirus exposure and HLA in healthy donors. The PCR made use of 60 Vbeta and 13 Jbeta primers. TCRdb's table, derived via immunoSEQ multiplex PCR, lists solely in-frame clones and lacks some. This sample carries 85,000 to 90,000 clones, roughly 80% of them seen once, and the ten largest clones take around 10%. Sequencing was done on a sample of PBMCs. All receptors come from a man aged 30 to 45 in good health and CMV-seropositive.

V and J are TRBV5-1 and TRBJ2-2, with 7 bases aligning to TRBD2. This CDR3 comprises 17 residues. Trimming took 0 bases from V and 0 from J; bases not matched to a gene: 5. Germline V gives CDR1 SGHRS, CDR2 YFSETQ. CDR3 in amino acids: CASSLGPGLSNTGELFF. The DNA for the CDR3 is TGCGCCAGCAGCTTGGGCCCGGGACTATCGAACACCGGGGAGCTGTTTTTT.

The V call is TRBV11-3, the J call TRBJ2-7, with D perhaps TRBD1 (6 bases). The V gene's germline CDR1 is SGHNT and CDR2 YENEEA. V was clipped by 6 bases and J by 2 bases, with 14 bases between them. The CDR3 sequence is 14 residues long. The CDR3 bases are TGTGCCAGCAGATGGAAGGGGGTAACCTACGAGCAGTACTTC. This sequence encodes CASRWKGVTYEQYF.

The chain is built from TRBV19 and TRBJ2-2; possible D gene TRBD2, 7 bases. The CDR3 totals 15 residues. Per germline, CDR1 LNHDA and CDR2 SQIVND (reference sequence). Trimming took off 1 base at V and 7 bases at J, with 13 bases between the two ends. The CDR3 nucleotides are TGTGCCAGTAGTATAGTGGGGGGGCCCTTCGGGGAGCTGTTTTTT. The encoded protein is CASSIVGGPFGELFF.

The V call is TRBV6-6, the J call TRBJ1-1; D gene ambiguous. Trimming left V 2 bases short and J 0 bases short, with 4 bases between. CDR3 size: 13 residues. CDR1 and CDR2 (germline): MNHNY, SVGAGI (reference sequence). The CDR3 reads CASSYTVNTEAFF. The CDR3 DNA follows: TGTGCCAGCAGTTACACGGTGAACACTGAAGCTTTCTTT.

V gene TRBV18 combines with J gene TRBJ2-3; no clear D gene. The CDR3 has 13 amino acids. Trimming cost V 2 bases and J 2 bases, with 5 bases left between them. Per germline, CDR1 KGHSH and CDR2 LQKENI. The CDR3 nucleotides read TGTGCCAGCTCACCAGCGATCACAGATACGCAGTATTTT. Translating gives CASSPAITDTQYF.

The CDR3 region is CASSAAGGNTGELFF. In DNA form, the CDR3 reads TGTGCCAGCAGCGCAGCGGGGGGGAACACCGGGGAGCTGTTTTTT. The rearrangement uses TRBV7-2 and TRBJ2-2, with 9 bases aligning to TRBD2. Germline-derived CDR1 and CDR2 are SGHTA and FQGNSA. Germline trimming cut 5 bases from V and 1 base from J; bases unmatched to any gene: 2. The CDR3 length is 15 residues.

The chain has TRBV27 and TRBJ2-5; 10 positions match TRBD1. CDR1 and CDR2 from the germline V gene are MNHEY and SMNVEV (reference sequence). The CDR3 has 16 amino acids. Trimming removed 5 bases from V and 3 bases from J; junction bases left unmatched: 9. Here the CDR3 reads CASSRDRTGGKETQYF. In DNA, the CDR3 is TGTGCCAGCAGTCGCGACAGGACAGGGGGGAAAGAGACCCAGTACTTC.

The chain has TRBV4-3 and TRBJ2-1; 13 bases match TRBD2. J gave up 7 bases and V 4 bases, and 4 bases lay outside the gene matches. CDR3 length: 15 residues. CDR1 is LGHNA and CDR2 is YSLEER in the germline V gene. In nucleotides, the CDR3 is TGCGCCAGCAGCCGCTCACTAGCGGGGGGGAATGAGCAGTTCTTC. The encoded protein is CASSRSLAGGNEQFF.

V and J are TRBV2 and TRBJ1-1; 7 nucleotides line up with TRBD1. In germline, CDR1 is SNHLY, CDR2 FYNNEI. The CDR3 is 12 residues long. V lost 10 bases and J lost 4; bases outside the gene matches: 6. CDR3 sequence reads: CATIDRVTEAFF. The DNA for the CDR3 is TGTGCCACCATCGACAGGGTCACTGAAGCTTTCTTT.